Listed below are T cell receptor beta chains from one sample, sequenced in a study of vaccination effects on CD4 cells after COVID-19. Profiling relied on immunoSEQ multiplex PCR, and the TCRdb table lists in-frame clones only, not all of them. The data hold around 65,000 clones, with around 78% observed a single time. Their recognized antigens are unknown. This specimen consisted of CD4+ T cells from PBMCs cultured with HCoV-229E spike peptides, obtained after COVID-19 vaccination. All receptors come from a human donor who received a COVID-19 vaccine. Each CDR3 is given with its conserved first and last residue. The D gene is left open where the match is weak. Only some rows state a clone size, as once, few, many or a class for expanded clones.

v_call	d_call	j_call	clone_size	cdr3_aa
TRBV18	.	TRBJ1-2	.	CASSPRGDYGYTF
TRBV18	.	TRBJ2-1	.	CASSPPGAHEQFF
TRBV2	.	TRBJ1-6	.	CASSQPRDEGYSPLHF
TRBV10-1	TRBD1	TRBJ2-3	.	CASAQGATDTQYF
TRBV29-1	TRBD1	TRBJ2-5	.	CSVDRARETQYF
TRBV11-1	.	TRBJ2-2	.	CASSSRVRTGELFF
TRBV11-2	TRBD2	TRBJ2-1	.	CASSPSGGSNEQFF
TRBV5-1	.	TRBJ2-5	.	CASSLELGEYQETQYF
TRBV7-9	.	TRBJ2-3	.	CARGDRRTDTQYF
TRBV27	.	TRBJ2-5	.	CASSPSPSQQTQYF
TRBV7-9	.	TRBJ2-5	.	CASRQGSLETQYF
TRBV14	.	TRBJ2-3	.	CASSQGDTQYF
TRBV6-4	.	TRBJ2-2	.	CASTKTAPANTGELFF
TRBV11-2	.	TRBJ1-1	.	CASSLEPGGNTEAFF
TRBV6-6	.	TRBJ1-5	.	CASSYSGSYQPQHF
TRBV27	TRBD2	TRBJ2-3	.	CASKFWRGSTDTQYF
TRBV5-1	TRBD1	TRBJ1-1	.	CASSLQTGTGGNTEAFF
TRBV6-4	TRBD1	TRBJ1-2	.	CASSEGGQSIYGYTF
TRBV7-2	TRBD2	TRBJ2-5	once	CASSSGTIRKGTQYF
TRBV6-2/TRBV6-3	.	TRBJ2-3	.	CASSYQAAGTDTQYF
TRBV5-1	.	TRBJ1-1	few	CASSSGQNTEAFF
TRBV5-6	.	TRBJ1-1	.	CASKKREMNTEAFF
TRBV5-1	.	TRBJ2-5	few	CASSLANVGSQETQYF
TRBV5-1	.	TRBJ1-1	.	CASSLTRNTEAFF
TRBV7-2	TRBD2	TRBJ2-5	.	CASSFSGGVGETQYF
TRBV5-1	TRBD1	TRBJ1-1	.	CASNRGGEDTEAFF
TRBV2	.	TRBJ1-2	.	CASSVNRDNYGYTF
TRBV9	.	TRBJ2-5	.	CASSREQGSGVAQYF
TRBV5-1	.	TRBJ2-3	.	CASSLLSPPDTQYF
TRBV6-5	TRBD1	TRBJ1-3	.	CASDRVSGNTIYF